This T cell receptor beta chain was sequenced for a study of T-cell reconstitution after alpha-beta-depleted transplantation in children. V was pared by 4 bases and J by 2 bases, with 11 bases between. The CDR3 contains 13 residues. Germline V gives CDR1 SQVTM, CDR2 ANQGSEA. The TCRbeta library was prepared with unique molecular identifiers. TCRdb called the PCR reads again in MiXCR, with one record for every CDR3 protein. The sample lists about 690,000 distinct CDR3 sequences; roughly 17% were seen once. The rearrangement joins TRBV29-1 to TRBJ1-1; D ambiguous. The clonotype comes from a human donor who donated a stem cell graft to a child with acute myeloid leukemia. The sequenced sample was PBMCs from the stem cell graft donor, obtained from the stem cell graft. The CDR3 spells CSVGPGDNTEAFF. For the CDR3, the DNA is TGCAGCGTTGGACCGGGCGATAACACTGAAGCTTTCTTT.